This T cell receptor beta chain came from a study of CD8+ T cells in alopecia areata. Specified treatment: oral pan-JAK inhibitor, 5-10 mg twice daily. Extraction and reverse transcription of RNA yielded cDNA as the sequencing template. Sequenced by immunoSEQ multiplex PCR; TCRdb stores in-frame clones only, minus some. Here the sample spans about 250,000 clones, roughly 60% being singletons. The V gene end was trimmed by 5 bases and the J gene end by 9 bases; junction bases not matched to a gene: 10. Germline CDR1 and CDR2: SGHNT and YENEEA. The CDR3 is made up of 14 amino acids. Sequenced here: CD4+ T cells sorted from blood, sampled around week 54, from a patient treated with tofacitinib. The receptor's source is a human donor with alopecia areata. The chain joins TRBV11-3 to TRBJ2-3, with 8 bases aligning to TRBD2. The CDR3 sequence is CASSLSGEPQTQYF. The CDR3 DNA follows: TGTGCCAGCAGCCTTAGCGGGGAACCCCAAACGCAGTATTTT. Full variable domain (remainder filled in from reference TRBV11-3 and TRBJ2-3): EAGVVQSPRYKIIEKKQPVAFWCNPISGHNTLYWYLQNLGQGPELLIRYENEEAVDDSQLPKDRFSAERLKGVDSTLKIQPAELGDSAVYLCASSLSGEPQTQYFGPGTRLTVL.